The rows below give T cell receptor beta chains drawn from one sample of a study of regulatory T cells in long-lasting Graves disease. TCRdb re-analysed the multiplex PCR reads in MiXCR, keeping a single row per CDR3 protein. The data hold roughly 400,000 distinct CDR3 sequences, with 20% to 25% observed a single time. The specimen was peripheral blood mononuclear cells (PBMCs), collected when the disease was refractory, from a patient treated with antithyroid drugs. These receptors came from a female donor with Graves disease. The CDR3 runs from the conserved cysteine through the conserved F or W. The D gene is left open where the match is weak. Only some rows state a clone size, as once, few, many or a class for expanded clones.

J: TRBJ2-7; D: TRBD2; size: few; V: TRBV14; length: 15; CDR3: CASSPLGTSAIEQYF; DNA: TGTGCCAGCAGCCCCTTAGGGACTAGCGCCATCGAGCAGTACTTC
J: TRBJ2-1; D: TRBD2; size: .; V: TRBV12-3/TRBV12-4; length: 15; CDR3: CASSPGLAGVSEQFF; DNA: TGTGCCAGCAGTCCGGGACTAGCGGGAGTAAGTGAGCAGTTCTTC
J: TRBJ2-2; D: TRBD2; size: .; V: TRBV9; length: 17; CDR3: CASSARGLAGVTGELFF; DNA: TGTGCCAGCAGCGCCCGAGGGCTAGCGGGAGTGACCGGGGAGCTGTTTTTT
J: TRBJ1-1; D: .; size: few; V: TRBV5-4; length: 13; CDR3: CASSSVIQTEAFF; DNA: TGTGCCAGCAGCTCGGTCATCCAGACCGAAGCTTTCTTT
J: TRBJ1-1; D: .; size: .; V: TRBV18; length: 15; CDR3: CASSPLSQGVAEAFF; DNA: TGTGCCAGCTCACCACTTTCACAGGGCGTCGCTGAAGCTTTCTTT
J: TRBJ2-7; D: TRBD2; size: many; V: TRBV29-1; length: 13; CDR3: CSVVSGSTYEQYF; DNA: TGCAGCGTCGTAAGCGGGAGTACCTACGAGCAGTACTTC
J: TRBJ2-7; D: TRBD1; size: many; V: TRBV11-1; length: 14; CDR3: CASSFGQGPGGQYF; DNA: TGTGCCAGCAGCTTCGGACAGGGGCCAGGGGGGCAGTACTTC
J: TRBJ1-2; D: .; size: .; V: TRBV20-1; length: 14; CDR3: CSASGGLTNYGYAF; DNA: TGCAGTGCTAGTGGGGGCCTCACTAACTATGGCTACGCCTTC
J: TRBJ1-6; D: TRBD1; size: few; V: TRBV30; length: 13; CDR3: CAWSEQGGSPLHF; DNA: TGTGCCTGGAGTGAACAGGGGGGTTCACCCCTCCACTTT
J: TRBJ1-1; D: TRBD1; size: many; V: TRBV15; length: 20; CDR3: CATSRDQLTLLTGVNTEAFF; DNA: TGTGCCACCAGCAGAGATCAGCTCACCTTACTGACAGGGGTAAACACTGAAGCTTTCTTT
J: TRBJ2-1; D: .; size: .; V: TRBV7-9; length: 15; CDR3: CASSLGGGPLNEQFF; DNA: TGTGCCAGCAGCCTGGGTGGGGGTCCTCTCAATGAGCAGTTCTTC
J: TRBJ1-1; D: .; size: few; V: TRBV6-2/TRBV6-3; length: 14; CDR3: CASSYSGFLPEAFF; DNA: TGTGCCAGCAGTTACTCAGGCTTTCTCCCTGAAGCTTTCTTT
J: TRBJ1-1; D: .; size: .; V: TRBV11-2; length: 14; CDR3: CASSLGAEGTEAFF; DNA: TGTGCCAGCAGCTTAGGAGCGGAGGGCACTGAAGCTTTCTTT
J: TRBJ1-5; D: TRBD1; size: many; V: TRBV28; length: 15; CDR3: CASSRDRGGKQPQHF; DNA: TGTGCCAGCAGCCGCGACAGGGGTGGTAAACAGCCCCAGCATTTT
J: TRBJ2-2; D: .; size: .; V: TRBV7-9; length: 12; CDR3: CASPAYTGELFF; DNA: TGTGCCAGCCCGGCGTACACCGGGGAGCTGTTTTTT
J: TRBJ2-7; D: .; size: many; V: TRBV11-2; length: 15; CDR3: CASRPSFSGFYEQYF; DNA: TGTGCCAGCAGACCAAGCTTCTCGGGCTTCTACGAGCAGTACTTC
J: TRBJ2-1; D: TRBD1; size: .; V: TRBV5-1; length: 15; CDR3: CASSFVGTGGDEQFF; DNA: TGCGCCAGCAGCTTCGTCGGGACAGGGGGAGATGAGCAGTTCTTC